This TCR beta chain stems from a study of T-cell memory formation after mild COVID-19. Study-wide context: TCR clusters showed largely donor specificity.

The study, taken as a whole, reports: Most CD4+ clones that shrank were in CM and EM, while CD8+ ones turned up in EMRA. Some clones that responded turned up in pre-infection memory, which suggests that cross-reactive memory joined in.

5'RACE with constant-segment primers built TCRalpha and TCRbeta cDNA libraries with UMIs. Each CDR3 protein gets one entry after TCRdb re-called the 5' RACE reads with MiXCR. The data contain under 350,000 distinct CDR3 sequences, roughly 17% of them seen just once; the ten biggest clones take up more than 20%. In germline, CDR1 is MDHEN, CDR2 SYDVKM. V trimming: 7 bases; J trimming: 2 bases; junction bases outside the gene matches: 5. The length of the CDR3 is 14 residues. This clonotype appeared a few times. What it binds is not known. This sequence was found in a young man who had mild COVID-19 (a few samples of this study predate the infection). Cell type and time point are not known. The chain employs TRBV28 and TRBJ2-3; 8 bases line up with TRBD2. The sample comprised PBMCs or a T cell subset sorted from them (not recorded which). The CDR3 is CASTRGGNTDTQYF. CDR3 in DNA: TGTGCCAGCACCCGGGGGGGTAACACAGATACGCAGTATTTT. The full variable domain, completed using reference TRBV28 and TRBJ2-3, is DVKVTQSSRYLVKRTGEKVFLECVQDMDHENMFWYRQDPGLGLRLIYFSYDVKMKEKGDIPEGYSVSREKKERFSLILESASTNQTSMYLCASTRGGNTDTQYFGPGTRLTVL.